This passage covers 30 T cell receptor beta chains from one sample sequenced in a study of Graves' ophthalmopathy and Graves' hyperthyroidism. For repertoire sequencing, the TCR beta CDR3 regions were amplified from RNA transcripts. In the first round, RT-PCR was carried out with HTBI primers, and a multiplex PCR formed the second round. From the multiplex PCR reads, TCRdb called clonotypes with MiXCR, one entry per CDR3 protein. The sample lists hundreds of thousands of distinct CDR3 sequences; around 21% were seen once. The material sequenced was peripheral blood. These TCRs come from a woman aged 18-29 years with stable Graves' hyperthyroidism.

In its sample, this clonotype was seen many times. J is TRBJ2-7 and V is TRBV6-1; D gene ambiguous. V was cut by 7 bases and J by 3 bases, with 7 bases left in between. The CDR3 runs 11 residues. In germline, CDR1 is MNHNS, CDR2 SASEGT. CDR3 sequence: CASNDNYEQYF. Here the CDR3 DNA reads TGTGCCAGCAATGACAACTACGAGCAGTACTTC.

This clonotype was detected many times. V usage is TRBV12-3 or TRBV12-4 and J usage is TRBJ1-6; D is ambiguous. Trimming shortened V by 7 bases and J by 9 bases, and 10 bases separated the two germline ends. CDR3 size: 12 residues. The chain's CDR3 is CASTMAGSPLHF. The CDR3, as DNA: TGTGCCAGCACTATGGCAGGTTCACCCCTCCACTTT.

This clonotype was picked up many times. V is TRBV25-1 and J is TRBJ1-4; D gene uncertain. Trimming shortened V by 1 base and J by 0 bases, and 18 bases separated the two germline ends. Germline V CDR1 and CDR2: MGHDK, SYGVNS. CDR3 length equals 19 residues. CDR3 loop: CASSEFTEYLISTNEKLFF. CDR3 in DNA: TGTGCCAGCAGTGAATTCACGGAGTATTTAATTTCAACTAATGAAAAACTGTTTTTT.

The sample holds many counts of this clonotype. The V and J genes are TRBV5-1 and TRBJ2-5; 13 bases agree with TRBD2. V shed 3 bases and J 7 bases; nucleotides not matched to a gene: 12. The germline gives CDR1 SGHRS, CDR2 YFSETQ. CDR3 length: 17 residues. DNA of the CDR3: TGCGCCAGCAGCTGGACTAGCGGGAGTCTGGGGCAGATGACCCAGTACTTC. Protein product: CASSWTSGSLGQMTQYF.

This clonotype was counted between two and nine times. The genes are TRBV20-1 and TRBJ2-7; maybe TRBD1 (7 bases). With 3 bases removed from V and 3 bases from J, the gap between germline ends came to 15 bases. Germline V gene sequence: CDR1 DFQATT, CDR2 SNEGSKA (reference sequence). This CDR3 is 14 amino acids long. The CDR3: CSARIGGQNYEQYF. Here the CDR3 DNA reads TGCAGTGCTAGGATCGGGGGACAGAACTACGAGCAGTACTTC.

This clonotype has ten or more counts. J is TRBJ1-1 and V is TRBV20-1; tentative D call: TRBD1 (5 bases). The V gene's germline CDR1 is DFQATT and CDR2 SNEGSKA (reference sequence). The CDR3 sequence is 13 residues long. Trimming left V 5 bases short and J 2 bases short, with 12 bases between. CDR3 amino acids: CSAFDRPNTEAFF. The CDR3 bases are TGCAGTGCTTTTGACAGACCTAACACTGAAGCTTTCTTT.

This clonotype was recorded at least ten times. V gene TRBV12-3 or TRBV12-4 combines with J gene TRBJ2-7; 9 bases are shared with TRBD1. V shed 6 bases, J shed 6 bases, and the junction held 12 bases outside the gene matches. The CDR3 is made up of 15 amino acids. The DNA of the CDR3 is TGTGCCAGCAGGAAGAGACAGGGGGACTACGTCGAGCAGTACTTC. This codes for CASRKRQGDYVEQYF.

The rearrangement uses TRBV30 and TRBJ1-1; D unclear. CDR1 is GTSNPN, CDR2 SVGIG, per germline (reference sequence). Trimming left V 3 bases short and J 1 base short, with 12 bases between. This CDR3 has 14 residues. The CDR3 reads CAWSEDVGNTEAFF. Written as DNA, the CDR3 is TGTGCCTGGAGCGAGGACGTTGGGAACACTGAAGCTTTCTTT.

This clonotype was detected many times. The CDR3 region is CASSSSGAGVVGELFF. CDR3 coding DNA: TGTGCCAGCAGCTCTTCGGGAGCGGGAGTGGTCGGGGAGCTGTTTTTT. The V gene is TRBV11-2, the J gene TRBJ2-2; 8 nucleotides match TRBD2. V trimming: 4 bases; J trimming: 7 bases; junction bases outside the gene matches: 11. CDR3 size: 16 residues. Per germline, CDR1 SGHAT and CDR2 FQNNGV.

This clonotype was observed a handful of times. V and J are TRBV4-1 and TRBJ2-5; D ambiguous. V was pared by 4 bases and J by 1 base, with 19 bases between. Looked up from germline, CDR1 is MGHRA and CDR2 is YSYEKL. The CDR3 spans 17 residues. DNA of the CDR3: TGCGCCAGCAGCCTGCTACCGGGTCATACCCCCCAAGAGACCCAGTACTTC. It encodes CASSLLPGHTPQETQYF.

Regarding this clonotype: This may be a read error: a much more frequent sequence differs by one nucleotide. The chain is built from TRBV3-1 and TRBJ2-7; 9 bases line up with TRBD2. CDR1 LGHDT and CDR2 YNNKEL come from the germline V gene (reference sequence). The CDR3 loop spans 16 amino acids. V dropped 5 bases and J dropped 4; count of bases not matched to a gene: 12. The CDR3 is CASSSDRLAEAYEQYF. CDR3 nucleotide sequence: TGTGCCAGCAGCTCTGACCGACTAGCGGAAGCTTACGAGCAGTACTTC.

A note on this clonotype: A much more abundant neighbour one base away suggests this may be a read error. The genes are TRBV12-3 or TRBV12-4 and TRBJ2-5, with a tentative D call TRBD1 (5 bases). The CDR3 covers 12 residues. The CDR3 region is CASCQGLETRYF. DNA of the CDR3: TGTGCCAGCTGTCAGGGATTAGAGACCCGGTACTTC.

This clonotype has just a few counts. The rearrangement links TRBV28 to TRBJ1-1; D perhaps matches TRBD1 (5 bases). This CDR3 is built from 17 residues. Between the trimmed V and J ends, which lost 5 bases and 5 bases, there was a span of 24 bases. The germline CDR1 and CDR2 sequences are MDHEN and SYDVKM. The CDR3 DNA sequence: TGTGCCAGCAGTGAAAGCTGGGACTTCAAAGGGGAGACTGAAGCTTTCTTT. Its protein product is CASSESWDFKGETEAFF.

This clonotype was observed a handful of times. The chain joins TRBV2 to TRBJ2-7, with 9 bases lining up with TRBD1. The CDR3 covers 14 residues. The J segment lost 5 bases and the V segment lost 6 bases, leaving 8 bases of the junction unmatched. Per the germline V gene, CDR1 is SNHLY and CDR2 is FYNNEI. CDR3 residues: CASSAGTGNNEQYF. The CDR3 nucleotides read TGTGCCAGCAGCGCAGGGACAGGGAATAACGAGCAGTACTTC.

This clonotype was observed many times. The chain couples TRBV30 to TRBJ1-6; possibly TRBD1 for D (5 bases). Trimming took off 7 bases at V and 4 bases at J, with 23 bases between the two ends. The CDR3 is 17 residues long. Germline CDR1 GTSNPN, CDR2 SVGIG (reference sequence). CDR3 sequence reads: CASPRAGRSLYNSPLHF. The CDR3 coding sequence is TGTGCCTCCCCTCGCGCGGGACGGTCCCTTTATAATTCACCCCTCCACTTT.

The table lists this clonotype with many counts. The genes are TRBV20-1 and TRBJ2-5, with 7 bases that match TRBD2. The CDR3 covers 16 residues. J gave up 2 bases and V 0 bases, and 9 bases lay outside the gene matches. Germline V gene lookup returns CDR1 DFQATT and CDR2 SNEGSKA (reference sequence). The CDR3 spells CSARDLGGGIQETQYF. In nucleotides, the CDR3 is TGCAGTGCTAGAGATCTCGGGGGAGGGATACAAGAGACCCAGTACTTC.

This clonotype was seen repeatedly, ten times or more. V usage is TRBV12-3 or TRBV12-4 and J usage is TRBJ1-5; tentatively, D is TRBD1 (6 bases). CDR3 length equals 17 residues. Trimming took off 6 bases at V and 0 bases at J, with 18 bases between the two ends. The CDR3 sequence: CASSPTGTSHSNQPQHF. The CDR3 nucleotides read TGTGCCAGCAGCCCCACCGGGACATCTCATAGCAATCAGCCCCAGCATTTT.

This clonotype was seen ten or more times. The CDR3 nucleotides read TGTGCCAGCAGCCCTCAGGGGGCGAATCAGCCCCAGCATTTT. Translated, it gives CASSPQGANQPQHF. The chain uses TRBV12-3 or TRBV12-4 and TRBJ1-5; 8 bases match TRBD1. The CDR3 is 14 residues long. With 6 bases clipped from V and 4 bases from J, the junction kept 5 bases outside the gene matches.

The V gene is TRBV24-1, the J gene TRBJ2-7, with D possibly being TRBD1 (6 bases). Germline CDR1 reads KGHDR; CDR2 reads SFDVKD. Trimming removed 11 bases from V and 5 bases from J, with 21 bases in between. The CDR3 has 14 residues. For the CDR3, the DNA is TGTGCCAGCACCCTGCGCACAGGGTCCCACGAGCAGTACTTC. Amino acids: CASTLRTGSHEQYF.

This chain joins TRBV19 and TRBJ1-1, with D perhaps matching TRBD1 (5 bases). CDR1 LNHDA and CDR2 SQIVND come from the germline V gene (reference sequence). The CDR3 extends over 13 amino acids. V shed 7 bases and J shed 8 bases, with 17 bases lying between them. CDR3 residues: CASNFGTVAEAFF. Written as DNA, the CDR3 is TGTGCCAGTAACTTCGGGACTGTAGCCGAAGCTTTCTTT.

Many counts were recorded for this clonotype. The chain recombines TRBV20-1 with TRBJ2-7; no firm D call. CDR3 size: 12 residues. The germline V and J ends were trimmed by 0 bases and 6 bases, with 9 bases remaining between them. CDR1 and CDR2 from the germline V gene are DFQATT and SNEGSKA (reference sequence). The CDR3 sequence: CSARDNRREQYF. Written as DNA, the CDR3 is TGCAGTGCTAGAGATAACCGCCGCGAGCAGTACTTC.

This clonotype was counted many times. The J gene is TRBJ1-6, the V gene TRBV27; a weak D match, TRBD1 (5 bases). Deletions cut 6 bases from V and 11 bases from J, with 11 bases between. The CDR3 totals 12 residues. Germline values: CDR1 MNHEY, CDR2 SMNVEV (reference sequence). CDR3 DNA: TGTGCCAGCAGACATCGGGGCACACCCCTCCACTTT. Translation: CASRHRGTPLHF.

This clonotype was found many times. The chain couples TRBV29-1 to TRBJ2-7; TRBD2 is a possible D gene (6 bases). The CDR3 covers 13 residues. Looked up from germline, CDR1 is SQVTM and CDR2 is ANQGSEA. Trimming cost V 1 base and J 7 bases, with 14 bases left between them. As DNA, the CDR3 is TGCAGCGTTGAAGCCGATGCGGGGAGGGAGCAGTACTTC. Protein product: CSVEADAGREQYF.

This clonotype occurred many times. The chain uses TRBV27 and TRBJ1-5; tentatively, D is TRBD1 (5 bases). Germline CDR1 and CDR2: MNHEY and SMNVEV (reference sequence). The CDR3 is 16 residues long. Trimming cost V 5 bases and J 4 bases, with 18 bases left between them. The CDR3 loop is CASSPWSGDSNQPQHF. In DNA, the CDR3 is TGTGCCAGCAGTCCCTGGAGCGGGGACTCGAATCAGCCCCAGCATTTT.

This clonotype came up many times. The J gene is TRBJ2-7, the V gene TRBV25-1; 12 bases agree with TRBD2. The trim removed 6 bases at V and 7 bases at J, leaving 19 bases unmatched. The CDR3 is 18 residues long. Germline CDR1 MGHDK, CDR2 SYGVNS. CDR3 coding DNA: TGTGCCAGCAGAAAGTGGGGGTCTGCTAGCGGGAGGGAAGGAGAGCAGTACTTC. Encoded protein: CASRKWGSASGREGEQYF.

The sample holds many counts of this clonotype. This CDR3 is CSVERQGPYGYTF. The CDR3 region has the DNA TGCAGCGTTGAAAGGCAGGGACCGTATGGCTACACCTTC. This chain uses TRBV29-1 with TRBJ1-2; D might be TRBD1 (5 bases). The CDR3 runs 13 residues. Germline loops: CDR1 SQVTM, CDR2 ANQGSEA. Trimming shortened V by 2 bases and J by 5 bases, and 12 bases separated the two germline ends.

This clonotype was counted many times. The chain recombines TRBV7-9 with TRBJ2-5; D possibly corresponds to TRBD1 (7 bases). CDR1 and CDR2 from the germline V gene are SEHNR and FQNEAQ (reference sequence). V dropped 2 bases and J dropped 5 bases, with 21 bases sitting between them. This CDR3 contains 17 residues. CDR3 residues: CASSLRRGTAARETQYF. The CDR3 DNA is TGTGCCAGCAGCTTAAGGAGGGGGACAGCTGCGCGGGAGACCCAGTACTTC.

This clonotype was detected many times. V and J are TRBV11-2 and TRBJ2-5; weak D call: TRBD2 (6 bases). Germline V CDR1 and CDR2: SGHAT, FQNNGV. V was pared by 4 bases and J by 2 bases, with 8 bases between. This CDR3 has 13 amino acids. The CDR3 loop reads CASSWTKQETQYF. CDR3 nucleotide sequence: TGTGCCAGCAGCTGGACTAAACAAGAGACCCAGTACTTC.

In this sample, this clonotype turned up a few times. The chain joins TRBV20-1 to TRBJ1-5; D might be TRBD1 (6 bases). This CDR3 spans 15 amino acids. Per germline, CDR1 DFQATT and CDR2 SNEGSKA (reference sequence). V lost 3 bases and J 1 base, leaving 13 bases between the germline ends. In nucleotides, the CDR3 is TGCAGTGCTAGTTATACTCAGGGGAGCAATCAGCCCCAGCATTTT. Amino acid sequence: CSASYTQGSNQPQHF.

This chain links TRBV27 with TRBJ1-5, with TRBD1 identical over 8 bases. The V segment lost 5 bases and the J segment 0 bases; nucleotides outside the gene matches: 6. The CDR3 loop spans 16 amino acids. Germline CDR1 MNHEY, CDR2 SMNVEV (reference sequence). DNA for the CDR3: TGTGCCAGCAGTACGACAGGGGCCTATAGCAATCAGCCCCAGCATTTT. It translates to CASSTTGAYSNQPQHF.